These T cell receptor beta chains were read from a single sample in a study of T cells in Graves' hyperthyroidism and ophthalmopathy. Using its own MiXCR run on the multiplex PCR reads, TCRdb lists one record per CDR3 protein. The table has about 270,000 distinct CDR3 sequences, 25% to 30% seen once. Specimen: blood. Receptors were obtained from a man aged 40-49 years with Graves' hyperthyroidism that later progressed to Graves' ophthalmopathy. CDR3s include the opening cysteine and the closing phenylalanine or tryptophan. Fields, in order: CDR3 protein, CDR3 DNA, clone size, CDR3 length, D gene, J gene, V gene. A D gene is named only where the DNA matches it firmly. Size values are once, few and many counts, or a class for expanded clones, and some rows have none.

CASTTGNGYEQYF TGTGCCAGCACTACAGGGAACGGCTACGAGCAGTACTTC . 13 . TRBJ2-7 TRBV6-1
CASSYSETTYEQYF TGTGCCAGCAGTTACTCCGAAACCACCTACGAGCAGTACTTC once 14 . TRBJ2-7 TRBV6-2/TRBV6-3
CVSSTQGQGGNTIYF TGTGTCAGTAGTACTCAAGGACAGGGAGGAAACACCATATATTTT . 15 TRBD1 TRBJ1-3 TRBV19
CASSIRPSGRVSGELFF TGTGCCAGCAGTATTCGTCCTAGCGGGAGGGTATCCGGGGAGCTGTTTTTT many 17 TRBD2 TRBJ2-2 TRBV6-4
CASSLRGQTGELFF TGTGCCAGCAGCTTACGCGGGCAAACCGGGGAGCTGTTTTTT many 14 . TRBJ2-2 TRBV13
CASSLDLIFTGELFF TGTGCCAGCAGCTTAGACCTTATATTCACCGGGGAGCTGTTTTTT many 15 . TRBJ2-2 TRBV11-2
CASSLVGTGVFEQYF TGTGCCAGCAGCTTAGTGGGGACAGGGGTTTTCGAGCAGTACTTC once 15 TRBD1 TRBJ2-7 TRBV11-3
CASPSGRVNTGELFF TGTGCCAGTCCTAGCGGGAGAGTAAACACCGGGGAGCTGTTTTTT many 15 TRBD2 TRBJ2-2 TRBV6-5
CSARGSRGTTEAFF TGCAGTGCTAGGGGATCCCGGGGCACCACTGAAGCTTTCTTT many 14 . TRBJ1-1 TRBV20-1
CASSSWDRGNQPQHF TGTGCCAGCAGCTCCTGGGACAGGGGCAATCAGCCCCAGCATTTT once 15 TRBD1 TRBJ1-5 TRBV7-8
CASSYIRGAGNTIYF TGTGCCAGCAGTTACATCCGGGGTGCTGGAAACACCATATATTTT many 15 . TRBJ1-3 TRBV6-4
CSVEGGGYEQYF TGCAGCGTTGAAGGGGGCGGGTACGAGCAGTACTTC many 12 . TRBJ2-7 TRBV29-1
CASSPSMSYEQYF TGTGCCAGCAGTCCGTCGATGTCCTACGAGCAGTACTTC many 13 . TRBJ2-7 TRBV12-3/TRBV12-4
CASRESGTTNTGELFF TGTGCCAGCAGGGAGAGCGGAACGACGAACACCGGGGAGCTGTTTTTT . 16 . TRBJ2-2 TRBV6-1
CASNASPSYEQYF TGTGCCAGCAACGCCTCGCCATCCTACGAGCAGTACTTC . 13 . TRBJ2-7 TRBV28
CASSYSEGLGEQYF TGTGCCAGCAGTTACTCTGAAGGTCTTGGCGAGCAGTACTTC many 14 . TRBJ2-7 TRBV6-5
CASISDRTGQPQHF TGTGCCAGCATTTCAGACAGGACGGGTCAGCCCCAGCATTTT many 14 . TRBJ1-5 TRBV2
CATSSAGGTYEQYF TGTGCCACCAGCAGCGCAGGGGGGACCTACGAGCAGTACTTC . 14 . TRBJ2-7 TRBV15
CSVGPGANYGYTF TGCAGCGTTGGGCCAGGGGCAAACTATGGCTACACCTTC many 13 . TRBJ1-2 TRBV29-1
CASSFQTGGGTEAFF TGTGCCAGCAGTTTCCAAACAGGGGGGGGCACTGAAGCTTTCTTT . 15 TRBD1 TRBJ1-1 TRBV28
CATSDLPNLDIKNIQYF TGTGCCACCAGTGATCTCCCCAATTTGGACATTAAAAACATTCAGTACTTC many 17 . TRBJ2-4 TRBV24-1